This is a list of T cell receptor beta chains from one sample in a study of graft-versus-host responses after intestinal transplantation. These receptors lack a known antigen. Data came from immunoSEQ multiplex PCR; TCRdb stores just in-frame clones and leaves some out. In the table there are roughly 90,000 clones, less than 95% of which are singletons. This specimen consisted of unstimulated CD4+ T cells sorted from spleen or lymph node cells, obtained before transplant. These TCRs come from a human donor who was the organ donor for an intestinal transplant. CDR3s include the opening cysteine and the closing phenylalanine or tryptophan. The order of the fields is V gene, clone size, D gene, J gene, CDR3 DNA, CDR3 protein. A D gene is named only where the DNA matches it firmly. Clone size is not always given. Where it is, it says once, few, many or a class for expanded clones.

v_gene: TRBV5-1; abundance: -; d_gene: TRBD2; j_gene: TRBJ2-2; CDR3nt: TGCGCCAGCAGCGTCCCACTAGCGGCGAACACCGGGGAGCTGTTTTTT; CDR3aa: CASSVPLAANTGELFF
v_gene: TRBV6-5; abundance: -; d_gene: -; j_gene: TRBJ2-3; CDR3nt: TGTGCCAGCAGTTACCTTACGGGGGAGACAGATACGCAGTATTTT; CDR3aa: CASSYLTGETDTQYF
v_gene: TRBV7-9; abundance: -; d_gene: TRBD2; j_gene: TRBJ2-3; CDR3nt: TGTGCCAGCAGCTTAGGTTCGAGCGGGAGCCTCACAGATACGCAGTATTTT; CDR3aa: CASSLGSSGSLTDTQYF
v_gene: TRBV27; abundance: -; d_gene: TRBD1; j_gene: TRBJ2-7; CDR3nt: TGTGCCAGCAGTTTGGCGGGACAGGGCAGCTACGAGCAGTACTTC; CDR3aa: CASSLAGQGSYEQYF
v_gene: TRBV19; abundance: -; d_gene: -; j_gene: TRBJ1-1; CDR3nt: TGTGCCAGTAGTGAAGAGAGAAACACTGAAGCTTTCTTT; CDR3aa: CASSEERNTEAFF
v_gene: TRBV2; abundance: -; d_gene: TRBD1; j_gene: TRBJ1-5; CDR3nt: TGTGCCAGCAGGGAGGGACAGGGGGCGCTTAGGGGGCCCCAGCATTTT; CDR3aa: CASREGQGALRGPQHF
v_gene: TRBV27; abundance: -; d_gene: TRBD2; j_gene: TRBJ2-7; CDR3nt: TGTGCCAGCAGTTTAAGCGGGGTAAACCCCTCCTACGAGCAGTACTTC; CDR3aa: CASSLSGVNPSYEQYF
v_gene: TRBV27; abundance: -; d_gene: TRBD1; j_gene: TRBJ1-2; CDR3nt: TGTGCCAGCAGTAAACAGGGGGTGGGCTATGGCTACACCTTC; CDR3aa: CASSKQGVGYGYTF
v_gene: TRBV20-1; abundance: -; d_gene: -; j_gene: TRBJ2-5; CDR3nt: TGCAGTGCTAAGTCTCGGGAGACCCAGTACTTC; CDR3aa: CSAKSRETQYF
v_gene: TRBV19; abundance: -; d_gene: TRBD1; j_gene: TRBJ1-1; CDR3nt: TGTGCCAGTGGAGACAGGGGGAACACTGAAGCTTTCTTT; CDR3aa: CASGDRGNTEAFF
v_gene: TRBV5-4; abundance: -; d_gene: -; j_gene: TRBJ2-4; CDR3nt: TGTGCCAGCAGCAACGGACTACTAGCCAAAAACATTCAGTACTTC; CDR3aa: CASSNGLLAKNIQYF
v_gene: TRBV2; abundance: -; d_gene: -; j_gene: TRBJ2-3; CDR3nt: TGTGCCAGCAGCTCCGGGAGCGCAGATACGCAGTATTTT; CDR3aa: CASSSGSADTQYF
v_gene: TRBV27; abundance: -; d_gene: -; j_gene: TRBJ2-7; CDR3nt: TGTGCCAGCAGTTCTGCACCCGGGATCTCCTACGAGCAGTACTTC; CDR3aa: CASSSAPGISYEQYF
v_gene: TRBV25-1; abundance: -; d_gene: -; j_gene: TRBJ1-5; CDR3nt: TGTGCCAGCAGTGAACTAGGGAGTCAGCCCCAGCATTTT; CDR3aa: CASSELGSQPQHF
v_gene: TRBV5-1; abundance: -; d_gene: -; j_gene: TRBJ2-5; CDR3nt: TGCGCCAGCAGCTTGGTATCGGCAGGGCAGGAGACCCAGTACTTC; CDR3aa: CASSLVSAGQETQYF
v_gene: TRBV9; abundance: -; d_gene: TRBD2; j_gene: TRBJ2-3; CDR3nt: TGTGCCAGCAGCGTAGATACTAGCGGGGGTTTCACAGATACGCAGTATTTT; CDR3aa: CASSVDTSGGFTDTQYF
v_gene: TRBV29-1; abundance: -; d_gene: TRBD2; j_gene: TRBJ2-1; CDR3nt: TGCAGCGTTGTCGGGAGACTAGCGGCCCCTGAGCAGTTCTTC; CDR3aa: CSVVGRLAAPEQFF
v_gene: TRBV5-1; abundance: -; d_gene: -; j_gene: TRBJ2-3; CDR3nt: TGCGCCAGCAGCACCCTCACAAGCACAGATACGCAGTATTTT; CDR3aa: CASSTLTSTDTQYF
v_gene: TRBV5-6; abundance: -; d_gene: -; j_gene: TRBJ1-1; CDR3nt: TGTGCCAGCAGCTTAAGGGGGACTGAAGCTTTCTTT; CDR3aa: CASSLRGTEAFF
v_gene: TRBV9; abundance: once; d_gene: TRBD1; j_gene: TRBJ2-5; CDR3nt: TGTGCCAGCAGCCCTCGGGACAGGCAAGAGACCCAGTACTTC; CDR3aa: CASSPRDRQETQYF
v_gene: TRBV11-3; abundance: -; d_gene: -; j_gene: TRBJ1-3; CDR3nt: TGTGCCAGCAGCTTAGGTTCCTCGTACTCCATATATTTT; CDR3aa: CASSLGSSYSIYF
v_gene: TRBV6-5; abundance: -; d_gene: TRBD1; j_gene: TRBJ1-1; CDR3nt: TGTGCCAGCAGGCGGACAGGGATGAACACTGAAGCTTTCTTT; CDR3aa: CASRRTGMNTEAFF
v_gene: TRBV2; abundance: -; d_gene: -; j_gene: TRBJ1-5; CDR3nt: TGTGCCAGCAGTCAACAGGGCCTCAATCAGCCCCAGCATTTT; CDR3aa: CASSQQGLNQPQHF
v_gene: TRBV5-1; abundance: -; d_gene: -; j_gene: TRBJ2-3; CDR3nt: TGCGCCAGCAGCCTACAGGGACCAAGCACAGATACGCAGTATTTT; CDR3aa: CASSLQGPSTDTQYF
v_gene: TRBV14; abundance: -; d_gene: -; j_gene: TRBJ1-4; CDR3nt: TGTGCCAGCAGCAGATCCCTTACAGGGACGGGGGAAAAACTGTTTTTT; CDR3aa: CASSRSLTGTGEKLFF
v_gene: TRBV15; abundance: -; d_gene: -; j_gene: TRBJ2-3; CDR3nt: TGTGCCACCAGCAGGGAAGGGGGGGGTGGTACGCAGTATTTT; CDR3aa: CATSREGGGGTQYF
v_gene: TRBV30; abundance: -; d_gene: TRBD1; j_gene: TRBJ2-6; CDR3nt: TGTGCCTTGACAGGGGGGACTGGGGCCAACGTCCTGACTTTC; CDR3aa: CALTGGTGANVLTF
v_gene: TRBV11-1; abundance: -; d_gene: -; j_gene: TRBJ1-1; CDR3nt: TGTGCCAGCAGCTTAGATCCAGGCCGGGGGAGGACTGAAGCTTTCTTT; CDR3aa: CASSLDPGRGRTEAFF
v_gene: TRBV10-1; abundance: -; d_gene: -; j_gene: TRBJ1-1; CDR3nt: TGCGCCAGCAGTCGCGACAGGAACACTGAAGCTTTCTTT; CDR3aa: CASSRDRNTEAFF
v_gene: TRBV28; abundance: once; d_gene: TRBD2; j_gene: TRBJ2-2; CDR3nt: TGTGCCAGCAGTTTGGACTACCTAGCGGGAGAAGTGGGCGGGGAGCTGTTTTTT; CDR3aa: CASSLDYLAGEVGGELFF
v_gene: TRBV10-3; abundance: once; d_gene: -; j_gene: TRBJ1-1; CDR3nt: TGTGCCATACGTTGGGACACAAACACTGAAGCTTTCTTT; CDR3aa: CAIRWDTNTEAFF
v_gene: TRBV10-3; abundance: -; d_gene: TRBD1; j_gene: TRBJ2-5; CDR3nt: TGTGCCATCAGTGGGGGACAGGGGGCAGAGACCCAGTACTTC; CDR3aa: CAISGGQGAETQYF
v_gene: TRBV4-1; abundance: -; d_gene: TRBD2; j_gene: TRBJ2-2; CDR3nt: TGCGCCAGCAGCCGGACTAGCGGGGGGGCGAACACCGGGGAGCTGTTTTTT; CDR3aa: CASSRTSGGANTGELFF
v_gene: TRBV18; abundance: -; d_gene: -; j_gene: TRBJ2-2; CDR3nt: TGTGCCAGCTCCTCGAACACCGGGGAGCTGTTTTTT; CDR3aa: CASSSNTGELFF
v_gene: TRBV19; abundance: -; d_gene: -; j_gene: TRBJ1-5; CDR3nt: TGTGCCAGCACAGGCTCGGATCGTGCCAATCAGCCCCAGCATTTT; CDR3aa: CASTGSDRANQPQHF
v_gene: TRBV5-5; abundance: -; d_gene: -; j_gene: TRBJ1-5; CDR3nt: TGTGCCAGCAGCCCCGGACAACCGGGAGGCAATCAGCCCCAGCATTTT; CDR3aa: CASSPGQPGGNQPQHF
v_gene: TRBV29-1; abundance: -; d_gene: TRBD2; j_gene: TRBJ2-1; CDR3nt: TGCAGCGTTCGGAGCGGGGGGCGCTCCTACAATGAGCAGTTCTTC; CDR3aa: CSVRSGGRSYNEQFF
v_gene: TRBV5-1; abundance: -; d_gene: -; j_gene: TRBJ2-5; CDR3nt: TGCGCCAGCAGACCCCGCGGGGGCGGTCAAGAGACCCAGTACTTC; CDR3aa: CASRPRGGGQETQYF
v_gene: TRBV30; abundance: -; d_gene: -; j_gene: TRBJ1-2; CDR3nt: TGTGCCTGGAGTGTAACCCGGGTCTATGGCTACACCTTC; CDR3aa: CAWSVTRVYGYTF
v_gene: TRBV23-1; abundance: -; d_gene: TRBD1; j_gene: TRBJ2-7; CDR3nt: TGCGCCAGCAGTCATCCCGGGACAGCTTCCTACGAGCAGTACTTC; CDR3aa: CASSHPGTASYEQYF
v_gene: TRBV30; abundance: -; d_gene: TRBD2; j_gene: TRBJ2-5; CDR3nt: TGTGCCTGGGCCCCCGGGGGCGGGGGGGTGGAGACCCAGTACTTC; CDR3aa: CAWAPGGGGVETQYF
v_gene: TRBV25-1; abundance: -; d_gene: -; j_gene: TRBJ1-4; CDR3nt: TGTGCCAGCAGTGTCCGAGGGAGTAATGAAAAACTGTTTTTT; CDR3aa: CASSVRGSNEKLFF
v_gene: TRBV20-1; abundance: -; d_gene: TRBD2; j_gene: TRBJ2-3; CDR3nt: TGCAGTGCTACAGCGGGGGATACGCAGTATTTT; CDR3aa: CSATAGDTQYF
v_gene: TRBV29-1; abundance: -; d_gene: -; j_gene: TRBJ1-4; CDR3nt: TGCAGCGTTCGAAACTCAGGGTCAGGAGATGAAAAACTGTTTTTT; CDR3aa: CSVRNSGSGDEKLFF
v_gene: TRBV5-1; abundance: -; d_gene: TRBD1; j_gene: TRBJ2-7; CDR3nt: TGCGCCAGCAGCTTGGGGGGACAGGGTCCCTACGAGCAGTACTTC; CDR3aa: CASSLGGQGPYEQYF
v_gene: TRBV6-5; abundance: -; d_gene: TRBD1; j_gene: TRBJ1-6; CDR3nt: TGTGCCAGCCAGACAGGGTTGATTTCACCCCTCCACTTT; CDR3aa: CASQTGLISPLHF
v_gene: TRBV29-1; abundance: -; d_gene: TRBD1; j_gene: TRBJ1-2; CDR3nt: TGCAGCGTTGAAGATGGACAGGGTACCTATGGCTACACCTTC; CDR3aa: CSVEDGQGTYGYTF
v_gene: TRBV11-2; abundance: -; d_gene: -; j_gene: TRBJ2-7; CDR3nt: TGTGCCAGCAGCAAAAAAGCGGGCCAACGGCACGAGCAGTACTTC; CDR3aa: CASSKKAGQRHEQYF
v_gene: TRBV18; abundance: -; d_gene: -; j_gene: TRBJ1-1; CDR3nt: TGTGCCAGCTTGAATAAAGATGGCGGCACTGAAGCTTTCTTT; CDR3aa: CASLNKDGGTEAFF
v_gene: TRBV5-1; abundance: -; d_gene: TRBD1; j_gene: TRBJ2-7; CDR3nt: TGCGCCAGCAGCACCGGGGACAGGGTCTACGAGCAGTACTTC; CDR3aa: CASSTGDRVYEQYF
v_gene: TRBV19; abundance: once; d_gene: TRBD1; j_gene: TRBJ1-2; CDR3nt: TGTGCCAGTAGTACGGACAGGGTGGATGGCTACACCTTC; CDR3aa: CASSTDRVDGYTF
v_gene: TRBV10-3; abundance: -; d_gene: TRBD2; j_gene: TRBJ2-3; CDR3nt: TGTGCCATCAGTGGGGCGCCCTTGCTAGCGGGGGCCCCGGATACGCAGTATTTT; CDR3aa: CAISGAPLLAGAPDTQYF
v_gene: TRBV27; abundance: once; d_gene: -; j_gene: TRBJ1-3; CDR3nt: TGTGCCAGCAGTCCAAATGTAGGCAGGGGAAGAAACACCATATATTTT; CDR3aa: CASSPNVGRGRNTIYF